Listed below are T cell receptor beta chains from one sample, sequenced in a study of T-cell reconstitution after alpha-beta-depleted transplantation in children. MiXCR, applied by TCRdb to the PCR reads, yields one record per CDR3 protein. The data contain under 250,000 distinct CDR3 sequences, roughly a quarter of them singletons. Sequenced material: PBMCs, mostly from graft donor cells, taken 360 days after TCRalphabeta/CD19-depleted stem cell transplant. These TCRs come from a female patient between 2 and 15 years old who had a stem cell transplant for congenital amegakaryocytic thrombocytopenia, so the T cells may come from the graft donor. Each CDR3 is given with its conserved first and last residue. A D gene is named only where the DNA matches it firmly. Only part of the rows carry a size: once, few, many, or a class if the clone is expanded.

>TRBJ1-5|-|TRBV20-1|-
TGCAGTGCTAGTGTGGAGGCAGATGATAGCAATCAGCCCCAGCATTTT
CSASVEADDSNQPQHF
>TRBJ2-7|few|TRBV13|-
TGTGCCAGCAGCTTAAAGGCGGGCGAGCAGTACTTC
CASSLKAGEQYF
>TRBJ2-5|-|TRBV25-1|-
TGTGCCAGCAGTGAATATGGGGTCCAAGAGACCCAGTACTTC
CASSEYGVQETQYF
>TRBJ2-7|-|TRBV6-1|TRBD2
TGTGCCAGCAGGATCATCACCGGGACTAGCGGGATTGGGGAGCAGTACTTC
CASRIITGTSGIGEQYF
>TRBJ2-1|few|TRBV12-3/TRBV12-4|TRBD1
TGTGCCAGCAGTTTAGAGGGGGCTGGTGAGCAGTTCTTC
CASSLEGAGEQFF
>TRBJ2-5|few|TRBV12-3/TRBV12-4|TRBD1
TGTGCCAGCACCAACAGGGGGCTTCAGGAGACCCAGTACTTC
CASTNRGLQETQYF
>TRBJ2-5|few|TRBV9|TRBD2
TGTGCCAGCAGCGTAGATGGCGGGAGAGGTTGGGAGACCCAGTACTTC
CASSVDGGRGWETQYF
>TRBJ2-1|few|TRBV11-2|TRBD2
TGTGCCAGCAGCTTCATCGGACTAGAATCCAATGAGCAGTTCTTC
CASSFIGLESNEQFF
>TRBJ2-2|-|TRBV7-2|TRBD1
TGTGCCAGCAGCTCATACAGGGGGCTGAACACCGGGGAGCTGTTTTTT
CASSSYRGLNTGELFF
>TRBJ1-5|-|TRBV6-2/TRBV6-3|-
TGTGCCACCAACCTAGTGAATAGCAATCAGCCCCAGCATTTT
CATNLVNSNQPQHF
>TRBJ2-5|-|TRBV7-6|-
TGTGCCAGCAGCTTAGAAGTCTTAGTAGACGAGACCCAGTACTTC
CASSLEVLVDETQYF
>TRBJ2-1|-|TRBV7-6|-
TGTGCCAGCAGCAAAGTGGGAGGACACAATGAGCAGTTCTTC
CASSKVGGHNEQFF
>TRBJ2-2|many|TRBV5-1|TRBD1
TGCGCCAGCAGCTTGGTGACAGGGGGCGAAGGGGAGCTGTTTTTT
CASSLVTGGEGELFF
>TRBJ2-3|-|TRBV7-2|TRBD2
TGTGCCAGCAGCTTAGAACTAGCGGTTGTTGATACGCAGTATTTT
CASSLELAVVDTQYF
>TRBJ1-2|few|TRBV29-1|TRBD1
TGCAGCGTTGAGACAGGGCTCTATGGCTACACCTTC
CSVETGLYGYTF